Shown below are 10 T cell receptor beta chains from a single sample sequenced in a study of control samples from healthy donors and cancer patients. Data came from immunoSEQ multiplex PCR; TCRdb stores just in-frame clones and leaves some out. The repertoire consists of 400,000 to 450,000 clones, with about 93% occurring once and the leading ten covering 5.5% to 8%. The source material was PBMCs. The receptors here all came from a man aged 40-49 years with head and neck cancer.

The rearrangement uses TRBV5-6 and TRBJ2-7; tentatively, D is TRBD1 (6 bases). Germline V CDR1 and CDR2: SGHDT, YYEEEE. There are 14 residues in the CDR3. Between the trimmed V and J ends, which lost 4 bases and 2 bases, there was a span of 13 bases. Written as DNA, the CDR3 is TGTGCCAGCAGCAAGATGGGGGACACCTACGAGCAGTACTTC. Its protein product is CASSKMGDTYEQYF. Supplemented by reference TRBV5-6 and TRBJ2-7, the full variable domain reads DAGVTQSPTHLIKTRGQQVTLRCSPKSGHDTVSWYQQALGQGPQFIFQYYEEEERQRGNFPDRFSGHQFPNYSSELNVNALLLGDSALYLCASSKMGDTYEQYFGPGTRLTVT.

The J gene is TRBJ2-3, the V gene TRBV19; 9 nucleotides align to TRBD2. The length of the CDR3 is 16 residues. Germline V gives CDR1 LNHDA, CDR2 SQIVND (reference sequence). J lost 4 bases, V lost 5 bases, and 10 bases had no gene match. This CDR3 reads CASSPAGTSFADTQYF. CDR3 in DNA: TGTGCCAGTAGTCCGGCCGGGACTAGCTTCGCAGATACGCAGTATTTT.

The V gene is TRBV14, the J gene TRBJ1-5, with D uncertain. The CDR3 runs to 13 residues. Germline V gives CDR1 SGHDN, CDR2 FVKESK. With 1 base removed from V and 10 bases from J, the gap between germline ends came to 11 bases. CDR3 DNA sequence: TGTGCCAGCAGCCAAGGGAAGCATACCCCCCAGCATTTT. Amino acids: CASSQGKHTPQHF.

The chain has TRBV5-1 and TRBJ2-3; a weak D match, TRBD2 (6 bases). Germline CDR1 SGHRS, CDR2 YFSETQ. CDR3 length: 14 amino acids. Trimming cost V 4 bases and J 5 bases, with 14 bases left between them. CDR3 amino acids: CASSTTSPEDTQYF. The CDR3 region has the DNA TGCGCCAGCAGCACTACTAGCCCCGAAGATACGCAGTATTTT.

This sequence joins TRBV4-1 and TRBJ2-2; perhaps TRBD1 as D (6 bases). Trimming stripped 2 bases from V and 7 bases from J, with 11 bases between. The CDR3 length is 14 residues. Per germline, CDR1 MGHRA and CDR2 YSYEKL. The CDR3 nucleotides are TGCGCCAGCAGCCAACCAGACAGGCTCGGGGAGCTGTTTTTT. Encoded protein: CASSQPDRLGELFF.

CDR3 amino acids: CASSLSSRNTEAFF. The CDR3 nucleotides are TGTGCCAGCAGCTTGAGTTCGAGGAACACTGAAGCTTTCTTT. The chain combines TRBV5-4 with TRBJ1-1; D gene ambiguous. The CDR3 contains 14 residues. Germline-derived CDR1 and CDR2 are SGHNT and YYREEE (reference sequence). Trimming pared 1 base from V and 1 base from J, leaving 8 bases between.

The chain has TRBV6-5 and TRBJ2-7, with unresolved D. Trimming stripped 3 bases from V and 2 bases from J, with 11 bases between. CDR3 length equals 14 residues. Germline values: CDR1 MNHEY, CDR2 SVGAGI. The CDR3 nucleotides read TGTGCCAGCAGTTATGTTAACAGACCCTACGAGCAGTACTTC. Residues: CASSYVNRPYEQYF.

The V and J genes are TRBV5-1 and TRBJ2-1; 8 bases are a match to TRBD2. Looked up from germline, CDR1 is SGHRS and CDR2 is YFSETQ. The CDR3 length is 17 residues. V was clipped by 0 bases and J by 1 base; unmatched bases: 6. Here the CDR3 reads CASSLAASGGSYNEQFF. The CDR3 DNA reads TGCGCCAGCAGCTTGGCGGCGAGCGGGGGTTCCTACAATGAGCAGTTCTTC.

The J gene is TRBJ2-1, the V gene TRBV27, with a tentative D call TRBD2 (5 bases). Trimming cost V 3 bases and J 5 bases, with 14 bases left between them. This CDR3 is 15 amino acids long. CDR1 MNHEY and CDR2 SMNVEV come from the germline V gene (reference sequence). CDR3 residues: CASSFARASNNEQFF. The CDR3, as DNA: TGTGCCAGCAGTTTCGCGAGGGCCAGTAACAATGAGCAGTTCTTC.

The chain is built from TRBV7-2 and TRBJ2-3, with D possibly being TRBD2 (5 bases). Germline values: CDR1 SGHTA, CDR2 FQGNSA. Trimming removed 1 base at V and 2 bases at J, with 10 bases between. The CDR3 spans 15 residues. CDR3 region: CASSLESGNTDTQYF. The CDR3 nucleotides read TGTGCCAGCAGCTTAGAAAGCGGAAACACAGATACGCAGTATTTT. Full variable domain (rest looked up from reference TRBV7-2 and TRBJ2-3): GAGVSQSPSNKVTEKGKDVELRCDPISGHTALYWYRQSLGQGLEFLIYFQGNSAPDKSGLPSDRFSAERTGGSVSTLTIQRTQQEDSAVYLCASSLESGNTDTQYFGPGTRLTVL.